This paragraph reports one TCR beta chain. Its antigen is still unknown. The sample is drawn from a study of T cell responses to AZD1222 COVID-19 vaccine. The study, taken as a whole, reports: Clonal diversity was possibly underestimated, and white British individuals and females predominated among donors.

Germline V gives CDR1 MNHEY, CDR2 SVGAGI. Trimming cost V 4 bases and J 3 bases, with 12 bases left between them. CDR3 length: 14 amino acids. This table comes from immunoSEQ multiplex PCR, and its TCRdb copy is limited to in-frame clones, with some not included. The sample includes roughly 250,000 clones, approximately 93% of them seen just once. The sequencing here drew on peripheral blood, taken on day 0 of AZD1222 vaccination. The sequence came from an adult in good health. This chain links TRBV6-5 with TRBJ1-1; D is uncertain. This CDR3 is CASSFRGWDTEAFF. As DNA, the CDR3 is TGTGCCAGCAGTTTCCGAGGGTGGGACACTGAAGCTTTCTTT.